The 8 T cell receptor beta chains in this list originate from one sample, sequenced in a study of T cell clones after liver transplantation. The method was immunoSEQ multiplex PCR; TCRdb's version includes in-frame clones alone and lacks a portion of them. The table lists 70,000 or so clones, about 92% of them singletons, with roughly 2.6% in the top ten. The specimen comprised CD4+ T cells from blood, sampled before liver transplant. Receptors originate from a human donor who received a liver transplant.

This rearrangement joins TRBV28 to TRBJ1-6; TRBD1 is a possible D gene (6 bases). Germline CDR1 is MDHEN and CDR2 is SYDVKM. V was shortened by 3 bases and J by 8 bases, with 14 bases between the two germline ends. This CDR3 spans 15 amino acids. The CDR3, as DNA: TGTGCCAGCAGTTTTGGTGGACAGTCCTATTCACCCCTCCACTTT. Translating gives CASSFGGQSYSPLHF.

The chain combines TRBV6-5 with TRBJ2-1; D gene ambiguous. Per the germline V gene, CDR1 is MNHEY and CDR2 is SVGAGI. This CDR3 region has 15 residues. V was shortened by 6 bases and J by 0 bases, with 12 bases between the two germline ends. The CDR3 region has the DNA TGTGCCAGCAGGCCTCAGGTCCTCTCCTACAATGAGCAGTTCTTC. Its translation: CASRPQVLSYNEQFF.

The gene calls are TRBV30 and TRBJ2-1, with 13 bases lining up with TRBD2. Unmatched junction bases numbered 8, after V lost 5 bases and J lost 10 bases. The CDR3 loop spans 14 amino acids. CDR1 is GTSNPN, CDR2 SVGIG, per germline (reference sequence). CDR3 loop: CAWAGLAGVGEQFF. CDR3 nucleotides: TGTGCCTGGGCCGGACTAGCGGGAGTCGGGGAGCAGTTCTTC.

The chain recombines TRBV11-1 with TRBJ2-1, with 10 positions matching TRBD2. CDR3 length: 15 residues. Germline V gene sequence: CDR1 SGHAT, CDR2 FQDESV (reference sequence). The V gene end was trimmed by 3 bases and the J gene end by 6 bases; junction bases not matched to a gene: 5. The CDR3: CASSFPGLATNEQFF. CDR3 coding DNA: TGTGCCAGCAGCTTCCCGGGACTAGCGACCAATGAGCAGTTCTTC.

The chain combines TRBV6-6 with TRBJ2-5; TRBD2 matches at 13 bases. V gave up 5 bases and J gave up 5 bases; unmatched junction bases: 8. From germline, CDR1 is MNHNY and CDR2 SVGAGI (reference sequence). The CDR3 runs 16 residues. The CDR3 nucleotides read TGTGCCAGCAGTACCCGGACTAGCGGGAGATTGGAGACCCAGTACTTC. It is translated as CASSTRTSGRLETQYF.

The chain is built from TRBV21-1 and TRBJ2-1; no check of the table's D call, TRBD2, against the DNA was made. TRBV21-1 is recorded as a pseudogene. CDR3 length equals 13 residues. The CDR3 is CASSKGGNNEQFF. For the CDR3, the DNA is TGTGCCAGCAGCAAGGGGGGGAACAATGAGCAGTTCTTC.

Only one count was recorded for this clone. The chain links TRBV9 to TRBJ2-3; perhaps TRBD1 as D (6 bases). CDR3 size: 15 residues. V was pared by 1 base and J by 1 base, with 10 bases between. Germline V gene sequence: CDR1 SGDLS, CDR2 YYNGEE. CDR3 sequence (DNA): TGTGCCAGCAGCGTAAGGGCAGGGGGCACAGATACGCAGTATTTT. Residues: CASSVRAGGTDTQYF.

The chain employs TRBV19 and TRBJ2-7; TRBD1 agrees at 9 bases. The germline V gene encodes CDR1 LNHDA and CDR2 SQIVND (reference sequence). CDR3 size: 15 residues. V was pared by 5 bases and J by 4 bases, with 9 bases of the junction left unmatched. The CDR3 DNA sequence: TGTGCCAGTAGTGTATCCGACAGGGGGGGTTACGAGCAGTACTTC. Translation: CASSVSDRGGYEQYF. The full variable domain, with the rest looked up from reference TRBV19 and TRBJ2-7, is DGGITQSPKYLFRKEGQNVTLSCEQNLNHDAMYWYRQDPGQGLRLIYYSQIVNDFQKGDIAEGYSVSREKKESFPLTVTSAQKNPTAFYLCASSVSDRGGYEQYFGPGTRLTVT.